This TCR beta chain was found in a study of T-cell reconstitution after alpha-beta-depleted transplantation in children. At least ten counts were recorded for this clonotype. As yet, its antigen is unknown. Using unique molecular identifiers, the investigators prepared the TCRbeta library. TCRdb recomputed calls from the PCR reads with MiXCR, one row per CDR3 protein. The sample shows about 490,000 distinct CDR3 sequences, 8% to 11% of them seen only once. Study-wide findings and caveats: T-cell numbers and diversity one year post-transplant derived largely from freshly generated T cells. Surviving recipient T cells and thymic progenitors accounted for the high day-60 TCRbeta diversity observed in some patients. Several hundred expanded graft clones reportedly were the source of alpha-beta T cells about two months after transplant.

V gave up 3 bases and J gave up 3 bases; unmatched junction bases: 7. Germline loops: CDR1 ENHRY, CDR2 SYGVKD. The CDR3 has 15 residues. Source: PBMCs, taken before TCRalphabeta/CD19-depleted stem cell transplant. V and J are TRBV10-3 and TRBJ2-5, with 7 bases aligning to TRBD2. The receptor's source is a child under 10 years old with inherited bone marrow failure, due to receive a stem cell transplant. Written as DNA, the CDR3 is TGTGCCATCAGTGATTCTCGGGGGGTCGAAGAGACCCAGTACTTC. Its translation is CAISDSRGVEETQYF.